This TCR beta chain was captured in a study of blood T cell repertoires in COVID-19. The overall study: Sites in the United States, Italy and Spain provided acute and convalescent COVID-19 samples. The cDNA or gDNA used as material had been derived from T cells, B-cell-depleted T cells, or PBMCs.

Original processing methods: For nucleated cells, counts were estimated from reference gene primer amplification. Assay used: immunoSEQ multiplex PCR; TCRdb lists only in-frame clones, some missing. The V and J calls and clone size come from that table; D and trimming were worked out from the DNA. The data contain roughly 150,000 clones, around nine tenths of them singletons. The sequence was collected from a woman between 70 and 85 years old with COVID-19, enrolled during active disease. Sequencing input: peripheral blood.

The CDR3 region has the DNA TGTGCCACCAGCAAAGGGACAGGGGAGGGATATGGCTACACCTTC. It encodes CATSKGTGEGYGYTF. The genes are TRBV15 and TRBJ1-2, with 10 bases aligning to TRBD1. The V gene end was trimmed by 4 bases and the J gene end by 5 bases; junction bases not matched to a gene: 7. This CDR3 region has 15 residues. Germline-derived CDR1 and CDR2 are LNHNV and YYDKDF (reference sequence). Together with reference TRBV15 and TRBJ1-2, the CDR3 gives the full variable domain: DAMVIQNPRYQVTQFGKPVTLSCSQTLNHNVMYWYQQKSSQAPKLLFHYYDKDFNNEADTPDNFQSRRPNTSFCFLDIRSPGLGDTAMYLCATSKGTGEGYGYTFGSGTRLTVV.